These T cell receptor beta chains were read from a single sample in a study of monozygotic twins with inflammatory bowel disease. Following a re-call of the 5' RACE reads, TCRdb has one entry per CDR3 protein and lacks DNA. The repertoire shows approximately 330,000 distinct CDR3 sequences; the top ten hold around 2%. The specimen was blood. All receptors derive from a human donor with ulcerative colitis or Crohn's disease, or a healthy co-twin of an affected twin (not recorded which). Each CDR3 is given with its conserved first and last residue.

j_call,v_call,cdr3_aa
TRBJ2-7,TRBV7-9,CASGQALHEQYF
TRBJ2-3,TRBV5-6,CASSVGTSGRTDTQYF
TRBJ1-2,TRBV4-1,CASSPTPRTENYGYTF
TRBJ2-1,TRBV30,CAWSVNGDEQFF
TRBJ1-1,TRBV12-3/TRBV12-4,CASSSRQSFEAFF
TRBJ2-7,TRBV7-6,CASSPGTGYHEQYF
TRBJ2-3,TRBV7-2,CASSLASTTSTDTQYF
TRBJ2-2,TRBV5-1,CASSKPLQGVGTGELFF
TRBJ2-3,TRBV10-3,CAISERGTSGRSLAGTDTQYF
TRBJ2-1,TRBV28,CASLAGQGVYNEQFF
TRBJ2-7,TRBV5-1,CASSLDQGDTYEQYF
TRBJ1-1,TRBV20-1,CSARVAGGTEAFF
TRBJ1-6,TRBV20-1,CSARQGGSFSPLHF
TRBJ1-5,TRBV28,CASSFAGQGRGQPQHF
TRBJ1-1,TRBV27,CASSHGTLETEAFF
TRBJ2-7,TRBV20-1,CSALGTTRGYEQYF
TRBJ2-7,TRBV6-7,CASSYTYCPESSYEQYF
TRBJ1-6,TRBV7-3,CASSLRASGSPLHF
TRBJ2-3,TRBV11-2,CASSFRGLAGGSTDTQYF
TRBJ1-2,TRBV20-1,CSGGQLNYGYTF
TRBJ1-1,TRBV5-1,CASSLVLNTEAFF
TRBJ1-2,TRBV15,CATTHGMGTHNYGYTF